This is a list of T cell receptor beta chains from one sample in a study of blood T cell repertoires in COVID-19. Repertoires were generated with immunoSEQ multiplex PCR, while TCRdb's copy carries only in-frame clones and drops some. Of roughly 200,000 clones in the sample, 80% to 90% were seen once. Sample: PBMCs or T cells enriched from blood (not recorded which). The receptors were gathered from a man aged 35 to 55 who had recovered from COVID-19. Both conserved end residues are part of each CDR3. D genes are given only for firm matches. Size is omitted from some rows. Given values are once, few, many or a class for expanded clones.

>-|-|TRBV5-6|TRBJ2-7
CASSSTYEQYF
TGTGCCAGCAGCTCCACCTACGAGCAGTACTTC
>-|-|TRBV19|TRBJ2-1
CASSIWGPSSYNEQFF
TGTGCCAGTAGTATTTGGGGGCCCAGCTCCTACAATGAGCAGTTCTTC
>-|-|TRBV19|TRBJ1-5
CASSTQGSNQPQHF
TGTGCCAGTAGTACACAGGGCAGCAATCAGCCCCAGCATTTT
>-|TRBD2|TRBV7-6|TRBJ2-2
CASSLIAGGPGYTGELFF
TGTGCCAGCAGCTTAATCGCGGGAGGGCCAGGCTACACCGGGGAGCTGTTTTTT
>-|TRBD1|TRBV5-1|TRBJ1-5
CASSLAGTDNQPQHF
TGCGCCAGCAGCTTGGCCGGGACAGACAATCAGCCCCAGCATTTT
>-|-|TRBV19|TRBJ2-1
CASSGGLSSYNEQFF
TGTGCCAGTAGTGGAGGACTATCCTCCTACAATGAGCAGTTCTTC
>-|-|TRBV4-1|TRBJ2-3
CASSGGTSTDTQYF
TGCGCCAGCAGTGGCGGTACTAGCACAGATACGCAGTATTTT
>-|TRBD1|TRBV5-8|TRBJ1-4
CASSLLSGTGREKLFF
TGTGCCAGCAGCTTGTTAAGCGGGACAGGGCGCGAAAAACTGTTTTTT
>-|-|TRBV7-8|TRBJ2-1
CASSLLNEQFF
TGTGCCAGCAGCTTACTTAATGAGCAGTTCTTC
>once|-|TRBV7-3|TRBJ2-7
CASSLRASRGLTYEQYF
TGTGCCAGCAGCTTAAGGGCCAGCAGGGGCCTAACCTACGAGCAGTACTTC
>-|TRBD1|TRBV2|TRBJ1-1
CASSKGGWTGMNTEAFF
TGTGCCAGCAGTAAGGGGGGGTGGACAGGGATGAACACTGAAGCTTTCTTT
>-|TRBD2|TRBV12-5|TRBJ2-2
CASGLVRGGTGELFF
TGTGCTAGTGGGCTGGTGCGGGGGGGGACCGGGGAGCTGTTTTTT
>-|TRBD2|TRBV6-4|TRBJ2-1
CASGTSGRGEQFF
TGTGCCAGCGGGACTAGCGGGAGAGGTGAGCAGTTCTTC
>-|-|TRBV4-3|TRBJ2-1
CASSPSGGTYNEQFF
TGCGCCAGCAGCCCCAGCGGCGGGACTTACAATGAGCAGTTCTTC
>-|-|TRBV3-1/TRBV3-2|TRBJ2-5
CASSQRRQTQYF
TGTGCCAGCAGCCAGAGGCGACAGACCCAGTACTTC
>few|-|TRBV24-1|TRBJ2-1
CATSDARTVNEQFF
TGTGCCACCAGTGATGCCCGGACAGTCAATGAGCAGTTCTTC
>-|TRBD1|TRBV7-3|TRBJ1-2
CASSWTGGGYGYTF
TGTGCCAGCAGTTGGACAGGGGGCGGCTATGGCTACACCTTC
>-|TRBD2|TRBV11-2|TRBJ2-1
CASSWTSGHYNEQFF
TGTGCCAGCAGCTGGACTAGCGGCCATTACAATGAGCAGTTCTTC
>-|-|TRBV5-6|TRBJ1-5
CASSSHSKSPSNQPQHF
TGTGCCAGCAGCTCCCATAGTAAGAGCCCTAGCAATCAGCCCCAGCATTTT
>-|TRBD2|TRBV7-9|TRBJ2-1
CASSFGAGGPNEQFF
TGTGCCAGCAGCTTTGGAGCGGGAGGGCCCAATGAGCAGTTCTTC
>-|-|TRBV18|TRBJ1-5
CASSPGENQPQHF
TGTGCCAGCTCACCAGGTGAGAATCAGCCCCAGCATTTT
>once|TRBD1|TRBV9|TRBJ1-3
CASSSGTGSSGNTIYF
TGTGCCAGCAGCTCCGGGACAGGGAGCTCTGGAAACACCATATATTTT
>-|-|TRBV27|TRBJ2-3
CASSWASEFRDTQYF
TGTGCCAGCAGCTGGGCTAGCGAATTTCGTGATACGCAGTATTTT
>-|TRBD1|TRBV4-2|TRBJ1-2
CASSQEIRDRARYTF
TGTGCCAGCAGCCAAGAAATCAGGGACAGGGCCCGCTACACCTTC
>-|-|TRBV21-1|TRBJ1-1
CASSKISTGTGKGVTEAFF
TGTGCCAGCAGTAAGATTTCGACCGGGACAGGGAAAGGTGTCACTGAAGCTTTCTTT
>-|-|TRBV7-9|TRBJ1-1
CASSLSGLNTEAFF
TGTGCCAGCAGCTTATCAGGGTTGAACACTGAAGCTTTCTTT
>-|TRBD1|TRBV3-1/TRBV3-2|TRBJ2-7
CASSQPSDRGGYEQYF
TGTGCCAGCAGCCAACCAAGCGACAGGGGTGGCTACGAGCAGTACTTC
>-|TRBD2|TRBV5-4|TRBJ2-5
CASSAGGSPEGTQYF
TGTGCCAGCAGCGCCGGGGGGAGCCCGGAGGGGACCCAGTACTTC
>-|-|TRBV20-1|TRBJ1-3
CSASPGRTSGNTIYF
TGCAGTGCTAGTCCAGGGCGCACCTCTGGAAACACCATATATTTT
>-|TRBD1|TRBV29-1|TRBJ1-2
CSVTPEGADGYTF
TGCAGCGTTACCCCGGAGGGGGCGGATGGCTACACCTTC
>-|TRBD1|TRBV25-1|TRBJ2-3
CASSVTGGDTQYF
TGTGCCAGCAGTGTCACAGGGGGAGATACGCAGTATTTT
>-|TRBD2|TRBV2|TRBJ2-3
CASSGLAGGSTQYF
TGTGCCAGCAGTGGACTAGCGGGAGGGAGTACGCAGTATTTT
>-|-|TRBV19|TRBJ1-1
CASSIEYTENTEAFF
TGTGCCAGTAGTATAGAATATACAGAGAACACTGAAGCTTTCTTT
>-|TRBD2|TRBV7-3|TRBJ2-5
CASSSGGGIQETQYF
TGTGCCAGCAGCTCCGGCGGGGGAATCCAAGAGACCCAGTACTTC
>-|-|TRBV7-3|TRBJ1-6
CASSSDSSYNSPLHF
TGTGCCAGCAGCTCGGACAGCTCCTATAATTCACCCCTCCACTTT
>-|-|TRBV6-6|TRBJ1-1
CASSYQADEAFF
TGTGCCAGCAGTTACCAAGCGGACGAAGCTTTCTTT
>many|-|TRBV7-9|TRBJ2-1
CASSLKIGGYNEQFF
TGTGCCAGCAGCTTAAAGATAGGGGGCTACAATGAGCAGTTCTTC
>-|TRBD2|TRBV7-2|TRBJ2-5
CASSLALRTSGDRETQYF
TGTGCCAGCAGCTTAGCGCTACGGACTAGCGGGGACCGAGAGACCCAGTACTTC
>-|TRBD1|TRBV3-1/TRBV3-2|TRBJ1-1
CASSRQGDTEAFF
TGTGCCAGCAGCCGACAGGGGGACACTGAAGCTTTCTTT
>-|TRBD2|TRBV7-2|TRBJ2-3
CASSLRLAGGPDTQYF
TGTGCCAGCAGCCTCAGACTAGCGGGAGGGCCAGATACGCAGTATTTT
>few|TRBD1|TRBV6-5|TRBJ1-2
CASSYSPQGAGYGYTF
TGTGCCAGCAGTTACTCACCCCAGGGGGCTGGGTATGGCTACACCTTC
>few|TRBD1|TRBV30|TRBJ1-5
CAWSVQGDQPQHF
TGTGCCTGGAGTGTCCAGGGGGATCAGCCCCAGCATTTT
>once|-|TRBV4-2|TRBJ1-5
CASSQATDSYQPQHF
TGTGCCAGCAGCCAAGCTACTGACAGCTATCAGCCCCAGCATTTT
>once|TRBD1|TRBV5-4|TRBJ1-2
CASTQQGQGIFDTF
TGTGCCAGCACCCAACAGGGACAGGGAATATTCGACACCTTC
>-|-|TRBV27|TRBJ2-1
CASSLSRVGNEQFF
TGTGCCAGCAGTCTATCTCGGGTCGGAAATGAGCAGTTCTTC
>-|-|TRBV10-3|TRBJ1-6
CAISEGGARLGNSPLHF
TGTGCCATCAGTGAGGGAGGGGCCCGGTTGGGAAATTCGCCCCTCCACTTT
>many|TRBD2|TRBV7-2|TRBJ2-3
CASSWTSGSTWTQYF
TGTGCCAGCAGCTGGACTAGCGGGAGCACATGGACGCAGTATTTT
>-|TRBD2|TRBV27|TRBJ2-1
CASSLLTSAHNEQFF
TGTGCCAGCAGCTTACTGACTAGCGCACACAATGAGCAGTTCTTC
>-|-|TRBV5-1|TRBJ1-4
CASSLPLANEKLFF
TGCGCCAGCAGCTTGCCGTTAGCTAATGAAAAACTGTTTTTT
>-|TRBD2|TRBV4-2|TRBJ2-3
CASRFRPLAGADTQYF
TGTGCCAGCAGATTCCGGCCCCTAGCGGGAGCAGATACGCAGTATTTT
>-|TRBD2|TRBV7-6|TRBJ2-5
CASSLTSGSYETQYF
TGTGCCAGCAGCCTTACTAGCGGGAGTTATGAGACCCAGTACTTC
>few|-|TRBV2|TRBJ1-5
CASSERGTNQPQHF
TGTGCCAGCAGTGAGCGGGGTACAAATCAGCCCCAGCATTTT
>once|-|TRBV5-1|TRBJ1-2
CASSRGGEGYGYTF
TGCGCCAGCAGTCGGGGAGGGGAGGGCTATGGCTACACCTTC